This T cell receptor beta chain appears in the sequencing data of a study of graft-versus-host responses after intestinal transplantation. At the level of the study: Anti-thymocyte globulin was used for induction in all recipients, who then took tacrolimus and steroids for 2 to 4 years.

Method: immunoSEQ multiplex PCR; TCRdb's copy keeps in-frame clones and lacks some. The sample records 12,000 or so clones, around 83% being singletons. The length of the CDR3 is 11 residues. The V and J ends lost 4 bases and 4 bases respectively, with 7 bases between them. Germline assignment: CDR1 GTSNPN and CDR2 SVGIG (reference sequence). This TCR was sampled from a human patient who received an intestinal transplant, so some T cells may come from the graft donor. The chain has TRBV30 and TRBJ1-2; D is undetermined. The sample was PBMCs, taken 494 days after intestinal transplant. DNA of the CDR3: TGTGCCTGGATCCTTGGCTATGGCTACACCTTC. As protein: CAWILGYGYTF.